This TCR beta chain stems from a study of neurological immune-mediated disorders. Germline values: CDR1 DFQATT, CDR2 SNEGSKA (reference sequence). This CDR3 spans 15 amino acids. Trimming shortened V by 5 bases and J by 2 bases, and 17 bases separated the two germline ends. This clonotype was observed at least ten times. MiXCR was run by TCRdb on the 5' RACE reads, yielding one entry per CDR3 protein. The profile covers 49,000 or so distinct CDR3 sequences, with less than 5% appearing a single time and under 6.5% taken by the ten largest. The rearrangement uses TRBV20-1 and TRBJ2-3, with D hard to call. The sequence derives from an older woman with multiple sclerosis. Sequencing was performed on PBMCs. This chain's CDR3 is CSAGTSELTTDTQYF. CDR3 in DNA: TGCAGTGCTGGAACTTCGGAACTGACCACAGATACGCAGTATTTT.